The 21 T cell receptor beta chains below all came from one sample that was sequenced in a study of T cell responses to AZD1222 COVID-19 vaccine. The assay was immunoSEQ multiplex PCR, and TCRdb's table has in-frame clones only and misses some. The table includes 150,000 to 200,000 clones, just over 85% detected once. The sequencing used peripheral blood, collected 28 days after the second AZD1222 dose. The receptors were gathered from an adult who received the AZD1222 COVID-19 vaccine.

The V and J genes are TRBV10-2 and TRBJ1-2, with no clear D. Per germline, CDR1 WSHSY and CDR2 SAAADI. With 3 bases removed from V and 8 bases from J, the gap between germline ends came to 10 bases. CDR3 length equals 12 residues. As DNA, the CDR3 is TGCGCCAGCAGTGAACGGCTACTCGGCTACACCTTC. Translating it yields CASSERLLGYTF.

The rearrangement joins TRBV7-8 to TRBJ2-4; 12 bases map to TRBD2. The ends lost 4 bases at V and 6 bases at J; junction bases unmatched: 7. The CDR3 contains 16 residues. Germline CDR1 is SGHVS and CDR2 is FQNEAQ. CDR3 sequence reads: CASSSNLAGGRNIQYF. The CDR3, as DNA: TGTGCCAGCAGCTCCAACCTAGCGGGGGGGCGAAACATTCAGTACTTC.

The genes are TRBV5-1 and TRBJ2-7; 8 bases are a match to TRBD1. The germline V gene encodes CDR1 SGHRS and CDR2 YFSETQ. The J segment lost 3 bases and the V segment lost 3 bases, leaving 2 bases of the junction unmatched. This CDR3 is built from 13 residues. CDR3 residues: CASSSDRVYEQYF. The CDR3 nucleotides read TGCGCCAGCAGCTCGGACAGGGTCTACGAGCAGTACTTC.

The chain combines TRBV3-1 (or the pseudogene TRBV3-2) with TRBJ2-3; maybe TRBD1 (5 bases). Per the germline V gene, CDR1 is LGHDT and CDR2 is YNNKEL (reference sequence). With 4 bases removed from V and 3 bases from J, the gap between germline ends came to 14 bases. The CDR3 is made up of 15 amino acids. CDR3 DNA: TGTGCCAGCAGCCCCTCCCCTGGGGCGACAGATACGCAGTATTTT. This translates into CASSPSPGATDTQYF.

There are a few counts of this clone. The chain has TRBV5-4 and TRBJ2-5, with 13 bases lining up with TRBD2. The V segment lost 4 bases and the J segment 5 bases; nucleotides outside the gene matches: 5. From germline, CDR1 is SGHNT and CDR2 YYREEE (reference sequence). CDR3 length equals 15 residues. CDR3 amino acids: CASSGGTSGVETQYF. Here the CDR3 DNA reads TGTGCCAGCAGCGGGGGGACTAGCGGGGTTGAGACCCAGTACTTC.

V and J are TRBV28 and TRBJ2-3, with 9 bases matching TRBD1. Germline V lookup: CDR1 MDHEN, CDR2 SYDVKM. CDR3 length: 15 amino acids. The V gene end was trimmed by 5 bases and the J gene end by 0 bases; junction bases not matched to a gene: 3. The CDR3 bases are TGTGCCAGCAGTGGACAGGGGATTAGCACAGATACGCAGTATTTT. This encodes CASSGQGISTDTQYF.

The chain uses TRBV27 and TRBJ2-7; 9 bases fit TRBD1. The CDR3 has 14 residues. The ends lost 6 bases at V and 7 bases at J; junction bases unmatched: 10. The germline CDR1 and CDR2 sequences are MNHEY and SMNVEV (reference sequence). The CDR3 is CASSKQGATREQYF. The CDR3, as DNA: TGTGCCAGCAGCAAACAGGGGGCAACGAGGGAGCAGTACTTC.

The gene calls are TRBV19 and TRBJ2-5; D possibly corresponds to TRBD1 (7 bases). The germline gives CDR1 LNHDA, CDR2 SQIVND (reference sequence). V was pared by 8 bases and J by 6 bases, with 19 bases between. The CDR3 consists of 14 residues. CDR3 sequence (DNA): TGTGCCAGTGGGGAAAGACAGGGAGGACAGACCCAGTACTTC. Amino acid sequence: CASGERQGGQTQYF.

This clone was picked up a small number of times. CDR3 in amino acids: CASSFGGLGSNTEAFF. As DNA, the CDR3 is TGTGCCAGCAGCTTTGGGGGGTTAGGGTCGAACACTGAAGCTTTCTTT. The chain carries TRBV7-9 and TRBJ1-1; D might be TRBD1 (5 bases). Germline CDR1 and CDR2: SEHNR and FQNEAQ (reference sequence). CDR3 size: 16 residues. The V gene lost 3 bases and the J gene lost 1 base, with 15 bases spanning the gap.

The V gene is TRBV19, the J gene TRBJ2-6; D is uncertain. Trimming took off 6 bases at V and 0 bases at J, with 9 bases between the two ends. Germline-derived CDR1 and CDR2 are LNHDA and SQIVND (reference sequence). The CDR3 covers 15 residues. Here the CDR3 reads CASSQVSSGANVLTF. The CDR3 nucleotides read TGTGCCAGTAGCCAGGTTAGCTCTGGGGCCAACGTCCTGACTTTC.

The chain carries TRBV7-2 and TRBJ2-7; D is perhaps TRBD1 or TRBD2 (5 bases each). Germline V CDR1 and CDR2: SGHTA, FQGNSA. V was trimmed by 0 bases and J by 4 bases, leaving 7 bases between them. The CDR3 has 13 amino acids. The CDR3, as DNA: TGTGCCAGCAGCTTAGCCGGGGCATACGAGCAGTACTTC. Translating it yields CASSLAGAYEQYF. Looking up the rest from reference TRBV7-2 and TRBJ2-7 gives the full variable domain: GAGVSQSPSNKVTEKGKDVELRCDPISGHTALYWYRQSLGQGLEFLIYFQGNSAPDKSGLPSDRFSAERTGGSVSTLTIQRTQQEDSAVYLCASSLAGAYEQYFGPGTRLTVT.

This chain joins TRBV7-3 and TRBJ2-1, with 9 bases that match TRBD2. V gave up 1 base and J gave up 8 bases; unmatched junction bases: 6. The CDR3 is made up of 15 amino acids. Per germline, CDR1 SGHTA and CDR2 FQGTGA. CDR3 region: CASSLMRGGAHEQFF. CDR3 nucleotides: TGTGCCAGCAGCTTAATGCGCGGGGGGGCACATGAGCAGTTCTTC.

This sequence joins TRBV13 and TRBJ2-5; TRBD2 aligns across 7 bases. The CDR3 has 12 amino acids. J was trimmed by 4 bases and V by 6 bases; bases with no gene match: 2. Germline V gene sequence: CDR1 PRHDT, CDR2 FYEKMQ (reference sequence). CDR3 sequence reads: CASSGGGETQYF. In DNA, the CDR3 is TGTGCCAGCAGTGGCGGGGGAGAGACCCAGTACTTC.

The J gene is TRBJ2-3, the V gene TRBV7-3; 8 positions agree with TRBD2. CDR1 and CDR2 (germline): SGHTA, FQGTGA. CDR3 size: 16 residues. Trimming removed 5 bases from V and 1 base from J; junction bases left unmatched: 8. The CDR3 sequence: CASSAMRAGGTDTQYF. The DNA of the CDR3 is TGTGCCAGCAGCGCCATGCGAGCGGGGGGCACAGATACGCAGTATTTT.

About this clone itself: In the same sample, other DNA sequences code for this CDR3. The chain couples TRBV3-1 (or the pseudogene TRBV3-2) to TRBJ2-7, with TRBD1 matching 9 bases. Germline V gene lookup returns CDR1 LGHDT and CDR2 YNNKEL (reference sequence). The CDR3 spans 14 residues. Trimming at V came to 1 base and at J to 7 bases, leaving 5 bases not matched to a gene. Here the CDR3 reads CASSQVQGAGEQYF. CDR3 DNA sequence: TGTGCCAGCAGCCAAGTACAGGGGGCCGGGGAGCAGTACTTC.

This chain connects TRBV5-6 to TRBJ2-3; 9 bases agree with TRBD2. The CDR3 has 16 amino acids. J gave up 1 base and V 0 bases, and 3 bases lay outside the gene matches. Germline V gene lookup returns CDR1 SGHDT and CDR2 YYEEEE. The DNA for the CDR3 is TGTGCCAGCAGCTTGGAGCCTAGCGGGGGCACAGATACGCAGTATTTT. It codes for CASSLEPSGGTDTQYF.

This chain links TRBV29-1 with TRBJ2-7; unclear D gene. Looked up from germline, CDR1 is SQVTM and CDR2 is ANQGSEA. The CDR3 sequence is 11 residues long. Trimming removed 2 bases at V and 0 bases at J, with 2 bases between. The CDR3, as DNA: TGCAGCGTTGAAAGCTCCTACGAGCAGTACTTC. Its protein is CSVESSYEQYF.

The chain employs TRBV30 and TRBJ1-5; 10 bases are shared with TRBD1. This CDR3 is built from 13 residues. V gave up 5 bases and J gave up 7 bases; unmatched junction bases: 5. Germline CDR1 is GTSNPN and CDR2 is SVGIG (reference sequence). The CDR3 DNA follows: TGTGCCTGGGGGGACAGGGGTGGGCAGCCCCAGCATTTT. This codes for CAWGDRGGQPQHF.

The CDR3 DNA follows: TGCGCCAGCAGCCATCGGTCGCTAGCGGGGGGGGAGCAGTTCTTC. Translated, it gives CASSHRSLAGGEQFF. This chain links TRBV4-1 with TRBJ2-1, with 12 bases matching TRBD2. This CDR3 is built from 15 residues. V trimming: 3 bases; J trimming: 10 bases; junction bases outside the gene matches: 7. Germline V gives CDR1 MGHRA, CDR2 YSYEKL.

V gene TRBV6-5 combines with J gene TRBJ2-3, with TRBD2 matching 13 bases. CDR1 MNHEY and CDR2 SVGAGI come from the germline V gene. Trimming at V came to 10 bases and at J to 6 bases, leaving 10 bases not matched to a gene. The CDR3 spans 15 residues. The CDR3 bases are TGTGCCACTGGAGGGCCGGGACTAGCGGGGGATACGCAGTATTTT. It specifies CATGGPGLAGDTQYF.

V gene TRBV30 combines with J gene TRBJ1-5; D is undetermined. V was cut by 2 bases and J by 6 bases, with 11 bases left in between. Germline CDR1 and CDR2: GTSNPN and SVGIG (reference sequence). This CDR3 has 13 amino acids. The CDR3 protein is CAWSSGIGQPQHF. The CDR3 region has the DNA TGTGCCTGGAGTTCGGGGATTGGTCAGCCCCAGCATTTT.